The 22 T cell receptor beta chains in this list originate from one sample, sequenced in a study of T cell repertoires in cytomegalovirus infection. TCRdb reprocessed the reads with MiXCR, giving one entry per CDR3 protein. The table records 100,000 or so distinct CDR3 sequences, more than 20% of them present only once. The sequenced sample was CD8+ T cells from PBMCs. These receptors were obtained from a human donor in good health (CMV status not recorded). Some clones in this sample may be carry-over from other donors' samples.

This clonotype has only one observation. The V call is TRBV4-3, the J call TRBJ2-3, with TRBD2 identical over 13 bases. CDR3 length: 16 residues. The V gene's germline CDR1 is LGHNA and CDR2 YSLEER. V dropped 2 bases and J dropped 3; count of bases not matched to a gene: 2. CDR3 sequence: CASSQRLAGGTDTQYF. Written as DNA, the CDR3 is TGCGCCAGCAGCCAAAGACTAGCGGGAGGAACAGATACGCAGTATTTT.

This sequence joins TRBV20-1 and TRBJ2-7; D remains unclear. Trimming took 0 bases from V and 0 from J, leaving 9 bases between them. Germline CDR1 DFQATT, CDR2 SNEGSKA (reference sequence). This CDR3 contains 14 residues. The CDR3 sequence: CSARDEADSYEQYF. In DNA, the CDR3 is TGCAGTGCTAGAGATGAGGCAGACTCCTACGAGCAGTACTTC.

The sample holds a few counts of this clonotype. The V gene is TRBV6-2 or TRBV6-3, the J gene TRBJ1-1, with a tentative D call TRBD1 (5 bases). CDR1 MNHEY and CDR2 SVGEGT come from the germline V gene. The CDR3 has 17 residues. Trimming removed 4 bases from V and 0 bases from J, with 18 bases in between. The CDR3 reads CASSSRFLDIMNTEAFF. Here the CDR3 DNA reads TGTGCCAGCAGTTCGCGCTTCCTGGACATCATGAACACTGAAGCTTTCTTT.

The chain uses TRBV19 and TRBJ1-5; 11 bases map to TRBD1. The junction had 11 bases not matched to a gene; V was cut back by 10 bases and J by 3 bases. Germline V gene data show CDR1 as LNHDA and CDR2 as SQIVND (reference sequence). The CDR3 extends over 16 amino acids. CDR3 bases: TGTGCCACCGTTGGGGACAGGGGGAGGAACAATCAGCCCCAGCATTTT. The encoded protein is CATVGDRGRNNQPQHF.

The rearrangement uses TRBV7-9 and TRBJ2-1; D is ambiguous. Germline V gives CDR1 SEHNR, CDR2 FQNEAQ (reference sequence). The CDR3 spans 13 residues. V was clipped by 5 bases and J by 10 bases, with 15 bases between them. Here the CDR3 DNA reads TGTGCCAGCAGCCCCCCGTCTGCGTTCGAGCAGTTCTTC. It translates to CASSPPSAFEQFF.

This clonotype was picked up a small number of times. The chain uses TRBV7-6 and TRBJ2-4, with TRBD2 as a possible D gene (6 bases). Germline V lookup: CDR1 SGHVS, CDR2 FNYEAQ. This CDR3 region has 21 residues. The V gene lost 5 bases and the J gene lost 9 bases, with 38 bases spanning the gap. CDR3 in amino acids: CASSPNRDCTLVAERECIQYF. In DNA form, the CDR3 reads TGTGCCAGCAGCCCTAACCGGGACTGTACCCTAGTAGCGGAAAGGGAATGCATTCAGTACTTC.

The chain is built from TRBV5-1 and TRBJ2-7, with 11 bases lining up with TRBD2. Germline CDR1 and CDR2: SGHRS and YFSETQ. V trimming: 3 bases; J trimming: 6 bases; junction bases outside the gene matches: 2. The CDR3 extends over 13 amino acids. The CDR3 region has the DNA TGCGCCAGCAGCTGGACTAGCGGGCGCGAGCAGTACTTC. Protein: CASSWTSGREQYF.

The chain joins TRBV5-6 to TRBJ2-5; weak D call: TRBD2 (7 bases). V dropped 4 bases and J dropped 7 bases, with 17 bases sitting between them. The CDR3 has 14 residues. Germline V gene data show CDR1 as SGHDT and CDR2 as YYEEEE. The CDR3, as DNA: TGTGCCAGCAGCCCCGGGGGGCGGCTGGGGACCCAGTACTTC. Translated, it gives CASSPGGRLGTQYF.

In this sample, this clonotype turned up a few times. The CDR3 DNA follows: TGTGCCAGCAGCTCGCCGAAGACAGGAAGTGCCTACGAGCAGTACTTC. This sequence encodes CASSSPKTGSAYEQYF. The chain recombines TRBV7-9 with TRBJ2-7; D may be TRBD1 (6 bases). This CDR3 is built from 16 residues. Trimming shortened V by 4 bases and J by 2 bases, and 18 bases separated the two germline ends. Germline CDR1 and CDR2: SEHNR and FQNEAQ (reference sequence).

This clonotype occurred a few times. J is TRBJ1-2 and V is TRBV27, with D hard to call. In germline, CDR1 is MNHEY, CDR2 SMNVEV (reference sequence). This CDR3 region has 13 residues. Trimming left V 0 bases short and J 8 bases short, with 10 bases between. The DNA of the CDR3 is TGTGCCAGCAGTTTATCCAGCTTTTGGGGCTACACCTTC. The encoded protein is CASSLSSFWGYTF.

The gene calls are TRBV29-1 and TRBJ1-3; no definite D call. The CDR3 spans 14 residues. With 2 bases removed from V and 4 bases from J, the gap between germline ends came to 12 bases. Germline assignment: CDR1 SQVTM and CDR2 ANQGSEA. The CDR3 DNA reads TGCAGCGTTGAAAAAGCAGGAGGCGGAAACACCATATATTTT. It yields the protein CSVEKAGGGNTIYF. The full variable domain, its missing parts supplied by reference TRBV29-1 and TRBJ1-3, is SAVISQKPSRDICQRGTSLTIQCQVDSQVTMMFWYRQQPGQSLTLIATANQGSEATYESGFVIDKFPISRPNLTFSTLTVSNMSPEDSSIYLCSVEKAGGGNTIYFGEGSWLTVV.

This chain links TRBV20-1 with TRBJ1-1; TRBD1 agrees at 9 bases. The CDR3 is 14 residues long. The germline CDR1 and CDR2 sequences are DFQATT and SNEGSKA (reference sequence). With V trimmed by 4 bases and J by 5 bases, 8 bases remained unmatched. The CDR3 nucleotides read TGCAGTGCTATCTCCGGGACAGGGTTAACTGAAGCTTTCTTT. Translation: CSAISGTGLTEAFF.

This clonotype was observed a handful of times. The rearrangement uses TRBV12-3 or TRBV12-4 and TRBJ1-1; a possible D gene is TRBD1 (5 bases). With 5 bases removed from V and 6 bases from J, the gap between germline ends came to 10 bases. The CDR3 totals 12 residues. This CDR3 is CASSPLGAEAFF. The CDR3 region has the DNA TGTGCCAGCAGTCCTCTGGGGGCTGAAGCTTTCTTT.

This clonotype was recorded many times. CDR3 region: CASSQDRPATGPDTQYF. CDR3 bases: TGCGCCAGCAGCCAAGATAGACCGGCCACCGGGCCAGATACGCAGTATTTT. The rearrangement links TRBV4-1 to TRBJ2-3; D is unresolved. CDR1 and CDR2 from the germline V gene are MGHRA and YSYEKL. The CDR3 runs 17 residues. With 0 bases removed from V and 4 bases from J, the gap between germline ends came to 17 bases.

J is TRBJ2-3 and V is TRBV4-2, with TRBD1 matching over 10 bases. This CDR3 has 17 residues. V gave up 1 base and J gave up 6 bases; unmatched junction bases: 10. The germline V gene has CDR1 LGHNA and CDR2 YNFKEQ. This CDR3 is CASSQAGTGALADTQYF. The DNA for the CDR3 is TGTGCCAGCAGCCAAGCAGGGACAGGGGCCCTCGCGGATACGCAGTATTTT.

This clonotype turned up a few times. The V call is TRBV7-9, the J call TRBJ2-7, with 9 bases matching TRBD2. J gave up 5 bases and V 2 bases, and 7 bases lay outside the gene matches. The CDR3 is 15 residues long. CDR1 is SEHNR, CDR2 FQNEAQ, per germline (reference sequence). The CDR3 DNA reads TGTGCCAGCAGCTTAAGTAGCGGGAGACTCGACGAGCAGTACTTC. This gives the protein CASSLSSGRLDEQYF.

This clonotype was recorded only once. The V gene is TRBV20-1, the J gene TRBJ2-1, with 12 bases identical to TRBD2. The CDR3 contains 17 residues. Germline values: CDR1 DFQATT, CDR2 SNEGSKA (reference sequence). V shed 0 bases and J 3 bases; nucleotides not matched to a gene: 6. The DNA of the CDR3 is TGCAGTGCTAGAGATGTGTCTAGCGGGAGGGTCTACAATGAGCAGTTCTTC. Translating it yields CSARDVSSGRVYNEQFF.

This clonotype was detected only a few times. CDR3 sequence: CASSLAEGLNNEQFF. The CDR3 coding sequence is TGCGCCAGCAGCTTGGCCGAGGGTCTAAACAATGAGCAGTTCTTC. The V call is TRBV5-1, the J call TRBJ2-1; D perhaps matches TRBD2 (5 bases). CDR3 length: 15 amino acids. Trimming took off 0 bases at V and 5 bases at J, with 12 bases between the two ends. Germline-derived CDR1 and CDR2 are SGHRS and YFSETQ.

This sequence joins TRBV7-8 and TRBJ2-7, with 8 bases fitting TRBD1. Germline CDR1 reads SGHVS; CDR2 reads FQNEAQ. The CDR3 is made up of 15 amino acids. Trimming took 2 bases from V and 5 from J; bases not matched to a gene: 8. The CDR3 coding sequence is TGTGCCAGCAGCTTAAGGACAGGGAGTGTCGACGAGCAGTACTTC. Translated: CASSLRTGSVDEQYF.

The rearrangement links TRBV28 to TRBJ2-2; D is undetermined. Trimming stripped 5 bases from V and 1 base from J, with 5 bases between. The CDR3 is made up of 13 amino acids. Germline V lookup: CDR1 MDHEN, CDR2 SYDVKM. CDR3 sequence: CASSVLNTGELFF. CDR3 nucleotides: TGTGCCAGCAGTGTCCTGAACACCGGGGAGCTGTTTTTT.

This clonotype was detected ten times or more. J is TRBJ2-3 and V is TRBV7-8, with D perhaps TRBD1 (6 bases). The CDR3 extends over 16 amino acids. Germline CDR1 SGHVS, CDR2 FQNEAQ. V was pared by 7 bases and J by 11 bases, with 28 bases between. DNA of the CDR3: TGTGCCAGCACCCCGCGTATGGGGGCTAAGTGGCAGGGGCAGTATTTT. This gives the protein CASTPRMGAKWQGQYF.

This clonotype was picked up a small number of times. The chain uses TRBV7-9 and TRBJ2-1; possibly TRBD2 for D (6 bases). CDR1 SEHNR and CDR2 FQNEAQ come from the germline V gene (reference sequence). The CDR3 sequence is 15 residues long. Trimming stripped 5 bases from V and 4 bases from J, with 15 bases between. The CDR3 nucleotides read TGTGCCAGCAGCACCGGGACTCTTACTTACAATGAGCAGTTCTTC. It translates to CASSTGTLTYNEQFF. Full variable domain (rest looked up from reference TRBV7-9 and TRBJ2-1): DTGVSQNPRHKITKRGQNVTFRCDPISEHNRLYWYRQTLGQGPEFLTYFQNEAQLEKSRLLSDRFSAERPKGSFSTLEIQRTEQGDSAMYLCASSTGTLTYNEQFFGPGTRLTVL.